One and the same sample provided the 25 T cell receptor beta chains below, sequenced in a study of T-cell reconstitution after alpha-beta-depleted transplantation in children. A library of TCRbeta sequences, prepared with unique molecular identifiers, was generated. MiXCR, applied by TCRdb to the PCR reads, yields one record per CDR3 protein. The sample holds some 600,000 distinct CDR3 sequences, approximately 15% seen once. Material: PBMCs from the stem cell graft donor, obtained from the stem cell graft. The receptors were sampled from a human donor who donated a stem cell graft to a child with acute myeloid leukemia.

This sequence joins TRBV7-2 and TRBJ2-4, with TRBD2 matching over 9 bases. The trim removed 5 bases at V and 1 base at J, leaving 3 bases unmatched. The CDR3 contains 15 residues. Germline CDR1 reads SGHTA; CDR2 reads FQGNSA. CDR3 loop: CASSDAGGAKNIQYF. The CDR3 bases are TGTGCCAGCAGCGACGCGGGGGGGGCCAAAAACATTCAGTACTTC.

Many counts were recorded for this clonotype. The chain links TRBV27 to TRBJ2-1, with TRBD1 matching over 9 bases. CDR1 is MNHEY, CDR2 SMNVEV, per germline (reference sequence). Unmatched junction bases numbered 7, after V lost 8 bases and J lost 5 bases. The CDR3 consists of 14 residues. CDR3: CASAGTGRNNEQFF. The CDR3 DNA reads as TGTGCCAGCGCCGGGACAGGGAGAAACAATGAGCAGTTCTTC.

This clonotype was detected ten times or more. The genes are TRBV20-1 and TRBJ1-5; D is unresolved. The germline V and J ends were trimmed by 3 bases and 7 bases, with 4 bases remaining between them. Germline lookup yields CDR1 DFQATT and CDR2 SNEGSKA (reference sequence). The CDR3 extends over 10 amino acids. The CDR3 here is CSASEQPQHF. CDR3 DNA sequence: TGCAGTGCTAGCGAGCAGCCCCAGCATTTT.

This clonotype was counted only a few times. This rearrangement joins TRBV6-2 or TRBV6-3 to TRBJ1-5; D might be TRBD1 (6 bases). Germline lookup yields CDR1 MNHEY and CDR2 SVGEGT. The CDR3 totals 15 residues. Trimming pared 4 bases from V and 4 bases from J, leaving 14 bases between. The DNA for the CDR3 is TGTGCCAGCAGTTTCAGGGAGGGGGGTAATCAGCCCCAGCATTTT. Amino acid sequence: CASSFREGGNQPQHF.

This clonotype was recorded a few times. This chain uses TRBV28 with TRBJ2-1; TRBD2 matches 7 bases. The trim removed 8 bases at V and 7 bases at J, leaving 8 bases unmatched. The CDR3 consists of 13 residues. The germline V gene has CDR1 MDHEN and CDR2 SYDVKM. This CDR3 reads CASGQRGSNEQFF. The CDR3 DNA reads TGTGCCAGCGGCCAGCGGGGTTCTAATGAGCAGTTCTTC.

In its sample, this clonotype was seen many times. The J gene is TRBJ2-1, the V gene TRBV20-1; D is unclear. From germline, CDR1 is DFQATT and CDR2 SNEGSKA (reference sequence). Trimming took 0 bases from V and 4 from J, leaving 10 bases between them. The CDR3 is 14 amino acids. Here the CDR3 DNA reads TGCAGTGCTAGAGATCCCTGGGGATACAATGAGCAGTTCTTC. Translating gives CSARDPWGYNEQFF.

This clonotype has ten or more counts. The chain employs TRBV20-1 and TRBJ2-1; weak D call: TRBD1 (5 bases). Germline CDR1 and CDR2: DFQATT and SNEGSKA (reference sequence). The CDR3 is 14 amino acids. The V and J ends lost 6 bases and 2 bases respectively, with 14 bases between them. The chain's CDR3 is CSARARRPYNEQFF. The CDR3 DNA reads TGCAGTGCCAGGGCTAGGCGACCCTACAATGAGCAGTTCTTC.

Only a few counts were recorded for this clonotype. V and J are TRBV7-6 and TRBJ2-1, with 13 positions matching TRBD2. Germline CDR1 SGHVS, CDR2 FNYEAQ. V lost 3 bases, J lost 9 bases, and 11 bases stayed unmatched. This CDR3 comprises 17 residues. The CDR3 nucleotides read TGTGCCAGCAGCTTGTCCTGGGGGACTAGCGGGAACACTGAGCAGTTCTTC. Its translation: CASSLSWGTSGNTEQFF.

The sample holds a few counts of this clonotype. The chain recombines TRBV5-1 with TRBJ2-4, with a possible D match to TRBD2 (6 bases). This CDR3 region has 15 residues. Germline V gene sequence: CDR1 SGHRS, CDR2 YFSETQ. Trimming stripped 0 bases from V and 13 bases from J, with 20 bases between. The CDR3 loop is CASSLEWGGSPSQYF. CDR3 DNA sequence: TGCGCCAGCAGCTTGGAATGGGGAGGCAGTCCGTCCCAGTACTTC.

This clonotype was detected many times. This chain connects TRBV7-3 to TRBJ1-1, with D uncertain. This CDR3 has 15 residues. The V end was cut by 1 base, the J end by 4 bases, with 13 bases between. Per the germline V gene, CDR1 is SGHTA and CDR2 is FQGTGA. CDR3 DNA: TGTGCCAGCAGCTTAAACTCGGTCGACGTCACTGAAGCTTTCTTT. Residues: CASSLNSVDVTEAFF. Full variable domain (rest looked up from reference TRBV7-3 and TRBJ1-1): GAGVSQTPSNKVTEKGKYVELRCDPISGHTALYWYRQSLGQGPEFLIYFQGTGAADDSGLPNDRFFAVRPEGSVSTLKIQRTERGDSAVYLCASSLNSVDVTEAFFGQGTRLTVV.

This clonotype was recorded at least ten times. The chain joins TRBV20-1 to TRBJ1-6, with D possibly matching TRBD1 (5 bases). The CDR3 runs to 15 residues. The ends were cut back, 2 bases at V and 8 bases at J, with 16 bases in the middle. Per the germline V gene, CDR1 is DFQATT and CDR2 is SNEGSKA (reference sequence). CDR3 in DNA: TGCAGTGCTAGACCAATGGGCAGGGCGGATTCACCCCTCCACTTT. Protein sequence: CSARPMGRADSPLHF.

A single count supports this clonotype. The chain couples TRBV28 to TRBJ2-4; D unresolved. The V and J ends lost 2 bases and 0 bases respectively, with 11 bases between them. Per the germline V gene, CDR1 is MDHEN and CDR2 is SYDVKM. CDR3 size: 16 residues. CDR3 sequence reads: CASSLILTLAKNIQYF. As DNA, the CDR3 is TGTGCCAGCAGTTTAATCCTTACCCTAGCCAAAAACATTCAGTACTTC.

The V and J genes are TRBV7-6 and TRBJ1-1; D unresolved. CDR1 and CDR2 (germline): SGHVS, FNYEAQ. CDR3 size: 15 residues. Trimming took 5 bases from V and 0 from J, leaving 13 bases between them. DNA for the CDR3: TGTGCCAGCAGCCCACCGACACTCTTGAACACTGAAGCTTTCTTT. Translation: CASSPPTLLNTEAFF.

This chain joins TRBV7-2 and TRBJ1-5; the D is unclear. The CDR3 is made up of 15 amino acids. The germline V gene encodes CDR1 SGHTA and CDR2 FQGNSA. V dropped 2 bases and J dropped 2 bases, with 10 bases sitting between them. This CDR3 is CASSLLYIGNQPQHF. CDR3 nucleotide sequence: TGTGCCAGCAGCTTATTATACATAGGCAATCAGCCCCAGCATTTT.

This rearrangement joins TRBV6-5 to TRBJ1-4; tentative D call: TRBD1 (6 bases). V was trimmed by 1 base and J by 7 bases, leaving 13 bases between them. Germline V gene sequence: CDR1 MNHEY, CDR2 SVGAGI. The CDR3 contains 15 residues. The CDR3 is CASSYLGALTEKLFF. In nucleotides, the CDR3 is TGTGCCAGCAGTTACTTGGGGGCCCTGACTGAAAAACTGTTTTTT.

In its sample, this clonotype was seen once. The rearrangement uses TRBV20-1 and TRBJ1-5, with D unclear. Germline values: CDR1 DFQATT, CDR2 SNEGSKA (reference sequence). This CDR3 is built from 14 residues. The CDR3 loop reads CCASPGTINQPQHF. CDR3 coding DNA: TGCTGCGCTAGTCCCGGAACGATAAATCAGCCCCAGCATTTT.

The J gene is TRBJ2-3, the V gene TRBV29-1; tentatively, D is TRBD2 (6 bases). Germline V gene lookup returns CDR1 SQVTM and CDR2 ANQGSEA. V dropped 4 bases and J dropped 0 bases, with 8 bases sitting between them. The CDR3 runs to 13 residues. The CDR3 spells CSVAGLSTDTQYF. CDR3 DNA sequence: TGCAGCGTTGCGGGACTGAGCACAGATACGCAGTATTTT.

About this clonotype itself: It may be a read error: a sequence one base away is much more abundant. This chain links TRBV7-9 with TRBJ2-1; the D gene is possibly TRBD2 (6 bases). The CDR3 loop spans 15 amino acids. Germline CDR1 is SEHNR and CDR2 is FQNEAQ (reference sequence). In DNA form, the CDR3 reads TGTGCCAGCAGTCCCGACGGACTATCCTACAATGAGCAGTCCTTC. Translating gives CASSPDGLSYNEQSF.

The table lists this clonotype with many counts. The genes are TRBV20-1 and TRBJ1-4; D ambiguous. This CDR3 comprises 18 residues. Germline V CDR1 and CDR2: DFQATT, SNEGSKA (reference sequence). V lost 0 bases, J lost 8 bases, and 25 bases lay in between. The CDR3 here is CSARDSEAVLGGIEKLFF. The CDR3 nucleotides read TGCAGTGCTAGAGATAGTGAGGCGGTATTAGGAGGAATCGAAAAACTGTTTTTT.

This clonotype occurred a few times. The V and J genes are TRBV15 and TRBJ2-1, with 8 nucleotides matching TRBD1. V was clipped by 5 bases and J by 6 bases; unmatched bases: 3. The CDR3 totals 13 residues. Germline CDR1 is LNHNV and CDR2 is YYDKDF (reference sequence). The CDR3 loop reads CATSGQGANEQFF. The CDR3 DNA follows: TGTGCCACCAGCGGACAGGGTGCCAATGAGCAGTTCTTC.

This clonotype was counted between two and nine times. The chain couples TRBV18 to TRBJ2-5; 7 nucleotides match TRBD1. The CDR3 is made up of 15 amino acids. Germline loops: CDR1 KGHSH, CDR2 LQKENI. The V and J ends lost 1 base and 1 base, in that order; junction bases with no gene match: 3. This chain's CDR3 is CASSPLRDSQETQYF. CDR3 in DNA: TGTGCCAGCTCACCACTCCGGGACAGCCAAGAGACCCAGTACTTC. The complete variable domain, with remaining parts taken from reference TRBV18 and TRBJ2-5, reads NAGVMQNPRHLVRRRGQEARLRCSPMKGHSHVYWYRQLPEEGLKFMVYLQKENIIDESGMPKERFSAEFPKEGPSILRIQQVVRGDSAAYFCASSPLRDSQETQYFGPGTRLLVL.

The sample holds many counts of this clonotype. CDR3 sequence reads: CSARPRQGGESPLHF. Here the CDR3 DNA reads TGCAGTGCTAGACCAAGACAGGGAGGGGAATCACCCCTCCACTTT. V is TRBV20-1 and J is TRBJ1-6; 7 nucleotides agree with TRBD1. Per the germline V gene, CDR1 is DFQATT and CDR2 is SNEGSKA (reference sequence). The CDR3 covers 15 residues. The trim removed 2 bases at V and 10 bases at J, leaving 11 bases unmatched.

This clonotype showed up many times. The chain uses TRBV6-1 and TRBJ1-3; 7 bases are a match to TRBD1. The germline V gene encodes CDR1 MNHNS and CDR2 SASEGT. Germline trimming cut 6 bases from V and 2 bases from J; bases unmatched to any gene: 10. This CDR3 spans 16 amino acids. CDR3 DNA: TGTGCCAGCAGCGTCTACTCTAGGGGGCCTGGAAACACCATATATTTT. This codes for CASSVYSRGPGNTIYF.

This chain joins TRBV5-1 and TRBJ1-4; no firm D call. Trimming removed 3 bases at V and 7 bases at J, with 13 bases between. Germline CDR1 is SGHRS and CDR2 is YFSETQ. The CDR3 runs 14 residues. The CDR3 region is CASSSTSATEKLFF. CDR3 nucleotide sequence: TGCGCCAGCAGCTCTACATCAGCTACTGAAAAACTGTTTTTT.

This rearrangement joins TRBV6-1 to TRBJ2-2; the D gene is possibly TRBD2 (6 bases). The CDR3 consists of 15 residues. Germline CDR1 and CDR2: MNHNS and SASEGT. V lost 2 bases and J 1 base, leaving 8 bases between the germline ends. The CDR3 loop is CASSEPGENTGELFF. The CDR3 nucleotides read TGTGCCAGCAGTGAACCGGGAGAGAACACCGGGGAGCTGTTTTTT.